The present T cell receptor beta chain was sequenced within a study of blood T cells in healthy people across ages. The use of a sample-barcoded 5' primer and a J-beta primer mix characterized a second PCR of roughly 6 to 12 cycles. TCRdb reanalysed the 5' RACE reads using MiXCR and keeps one entry per CDR3 protein. This table has hundreds of thousands of distinct CDR3 sequences, 20% to 25% appearing once. The CDR3 totals 15 residues. Germline-derived CDR1 and CDR2 are LGHNT and FRNRAP. The V gene lost 7 bases and the J gene lost 3 bases, with 19 bases spanning the gap. This clonotype came up a few times.

The rearrangement joins TRBV12-5 to TRBJ2-7; D unclear. This TCR derives from a man in his 70s in good health. Material: blood. CDR3 sequence (DNA): TGTGCTAGTGATAAACCGGCTGACATCGACTACGAGCAGTACGTC. Amino acids: CASDKPADIDYEQYV.